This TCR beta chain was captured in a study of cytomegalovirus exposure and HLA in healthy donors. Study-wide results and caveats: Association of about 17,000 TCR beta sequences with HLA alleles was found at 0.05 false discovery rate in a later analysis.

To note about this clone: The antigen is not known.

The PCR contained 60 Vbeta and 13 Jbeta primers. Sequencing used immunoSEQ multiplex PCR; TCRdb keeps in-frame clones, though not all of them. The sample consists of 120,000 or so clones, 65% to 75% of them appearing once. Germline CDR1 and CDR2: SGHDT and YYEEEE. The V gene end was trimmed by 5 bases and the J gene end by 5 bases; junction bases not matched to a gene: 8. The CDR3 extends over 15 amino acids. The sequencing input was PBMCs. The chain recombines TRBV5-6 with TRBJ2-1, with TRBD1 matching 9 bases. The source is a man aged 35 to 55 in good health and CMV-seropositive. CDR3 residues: CASRLSGTGHNEQFF. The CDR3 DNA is TGTGCCAGCAGGTTGTCTGGGACAGGGCACAATGAGCAGTTCTTC.